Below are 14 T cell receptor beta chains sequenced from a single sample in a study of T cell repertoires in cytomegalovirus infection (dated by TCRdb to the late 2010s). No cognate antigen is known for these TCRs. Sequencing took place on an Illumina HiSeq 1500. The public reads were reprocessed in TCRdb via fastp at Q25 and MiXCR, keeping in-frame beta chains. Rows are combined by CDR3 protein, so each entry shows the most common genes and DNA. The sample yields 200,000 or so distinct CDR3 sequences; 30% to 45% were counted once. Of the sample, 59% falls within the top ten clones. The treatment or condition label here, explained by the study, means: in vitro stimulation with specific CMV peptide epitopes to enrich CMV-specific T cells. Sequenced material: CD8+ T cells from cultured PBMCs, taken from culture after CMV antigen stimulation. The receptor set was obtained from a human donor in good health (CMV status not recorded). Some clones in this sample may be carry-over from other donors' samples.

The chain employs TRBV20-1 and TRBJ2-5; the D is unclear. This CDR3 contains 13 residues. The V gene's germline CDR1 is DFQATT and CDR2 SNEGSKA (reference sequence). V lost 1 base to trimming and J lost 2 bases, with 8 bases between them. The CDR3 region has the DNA TGCAGTGCTAGAGGGGCTATGCAAGAGACCCAGTACTTC. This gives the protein CSARGAMQETQYF.

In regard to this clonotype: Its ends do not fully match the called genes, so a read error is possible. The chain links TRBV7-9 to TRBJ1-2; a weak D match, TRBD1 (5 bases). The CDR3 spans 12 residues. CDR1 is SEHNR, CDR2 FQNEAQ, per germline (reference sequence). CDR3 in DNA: TGTGCCAGCAGCTTAGCGTCGCGAGACAGAAACTTC. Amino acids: CASSLASRDRNF. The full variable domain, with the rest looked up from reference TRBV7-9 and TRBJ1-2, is DTGVSQNPRHKITKRGQNVTFRCDPISEHNRLYWYRQTLGQGPEFLTYFQNEAQLEKSRLLSDRFSAERPKGSFSTLEIQRTEQGDSAMYLCASSLASRDRNFGSGTRLTVV.

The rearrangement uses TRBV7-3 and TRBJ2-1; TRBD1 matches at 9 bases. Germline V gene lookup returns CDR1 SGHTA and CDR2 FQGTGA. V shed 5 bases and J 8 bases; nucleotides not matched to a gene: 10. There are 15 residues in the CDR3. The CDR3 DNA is TGTGCCAGCAGCCAGACGGGGACAGGGAGCGATGAGCAGTTCTTC. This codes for CASSQTGTGSDEQFF.

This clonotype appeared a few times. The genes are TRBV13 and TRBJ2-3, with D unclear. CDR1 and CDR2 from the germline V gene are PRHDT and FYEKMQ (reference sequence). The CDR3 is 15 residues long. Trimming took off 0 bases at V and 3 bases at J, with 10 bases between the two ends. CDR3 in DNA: TGTGCCAGCAGCTTAGGGGAATGGGGTACAGATACGCAGTATTTT. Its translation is CASSLGEWGTDTQYF.

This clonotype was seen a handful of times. CDR3 residues: CASSRMGENTEAFF. The CDR3 nucleotides read TGTGCCAGCAGTAGAATGGGAGAGAACACTGAAGCTTTCTTT. The genes are TRBV27 and TRBJ1-1, with no clear D. V lost 5 bases, J lost 1 base, and 11 bases lay in between. The germline V gene encodes CDR1 MNHEY and CDR2 SMNVEV (reference sequence). This CDR3 contains 14 residues.

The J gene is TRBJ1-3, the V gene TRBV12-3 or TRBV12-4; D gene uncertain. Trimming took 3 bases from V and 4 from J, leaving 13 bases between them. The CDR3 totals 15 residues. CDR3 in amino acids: CASSFVLGKGNTIYF. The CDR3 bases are TGTGCCAGCAGTTTTGTCCTGGGGAAAGGAAACACCATATATTTT.

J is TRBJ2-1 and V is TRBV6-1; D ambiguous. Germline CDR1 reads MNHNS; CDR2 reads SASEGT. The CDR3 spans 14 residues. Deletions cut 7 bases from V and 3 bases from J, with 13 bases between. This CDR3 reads CASTSADHYNEQFF. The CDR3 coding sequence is TGTGCCAGCACCTCAGCCGACCACTACAATGAGCAGTTCTTC.

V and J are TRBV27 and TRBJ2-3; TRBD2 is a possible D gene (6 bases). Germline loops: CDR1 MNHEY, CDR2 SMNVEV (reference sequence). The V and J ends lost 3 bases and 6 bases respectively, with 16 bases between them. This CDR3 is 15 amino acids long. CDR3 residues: CASSLKGRERDTQYF. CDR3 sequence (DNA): TGTGCCAGCAGTTTGAAGGGCCGGGAGCGGGATACGCAGTATTTT.

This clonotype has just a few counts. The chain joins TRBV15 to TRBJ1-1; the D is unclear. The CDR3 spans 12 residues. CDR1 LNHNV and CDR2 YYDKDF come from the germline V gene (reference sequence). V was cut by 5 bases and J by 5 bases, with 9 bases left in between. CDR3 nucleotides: TGTGCCACCAGCCCTCGTAGTACTGAAGCTTTCTTT. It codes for CATSPRSTEAFF.

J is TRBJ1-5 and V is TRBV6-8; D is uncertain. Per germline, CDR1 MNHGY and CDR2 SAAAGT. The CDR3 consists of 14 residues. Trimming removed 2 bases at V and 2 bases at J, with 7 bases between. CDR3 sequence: CASSYRAGNQPQHF. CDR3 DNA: TGTGCCAGCAGTTACAGGGCAGGCAATCAGCCCCAGCATTTT.

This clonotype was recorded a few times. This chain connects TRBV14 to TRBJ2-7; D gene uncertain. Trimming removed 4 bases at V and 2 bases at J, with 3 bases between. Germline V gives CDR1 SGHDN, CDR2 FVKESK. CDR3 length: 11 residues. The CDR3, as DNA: TGTGCCAGCAGCCTCCCCTACGAGCAGTACTTC. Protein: CASSLPYEQYF.

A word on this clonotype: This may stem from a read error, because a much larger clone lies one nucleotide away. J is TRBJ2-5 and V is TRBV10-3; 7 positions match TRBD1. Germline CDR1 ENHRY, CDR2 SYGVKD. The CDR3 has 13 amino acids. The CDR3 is CTISGQAQETQYF. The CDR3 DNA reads TGTACCATCAGTGGACAGGCCCAAGAGACCCAGTACTTC.

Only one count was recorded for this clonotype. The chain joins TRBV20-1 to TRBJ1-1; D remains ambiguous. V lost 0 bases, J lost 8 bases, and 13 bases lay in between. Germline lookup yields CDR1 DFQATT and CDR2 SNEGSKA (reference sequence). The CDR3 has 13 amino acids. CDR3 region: CSARESAESEAFF. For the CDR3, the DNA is TGCAGTGCTAGAGAGTCGGCAGAGTCAGAAGCTTTCTTT.

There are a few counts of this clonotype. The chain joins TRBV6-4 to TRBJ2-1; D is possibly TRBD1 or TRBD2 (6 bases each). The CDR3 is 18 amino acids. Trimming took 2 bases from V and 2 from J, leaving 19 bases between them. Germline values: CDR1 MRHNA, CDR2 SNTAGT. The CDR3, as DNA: TGTGCCAGCAGTGACAGGGGGTTCGCGGGGATCCCCTACAATGAGCAGTTCTTC. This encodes CASSDRGFAGIPYNEQFF.